Below are 7 T cell receptor beta chains sequenced from a single sample in a study of Graves' ophthalmopathy and Graves' hyperthyroidism. Amplification of TCR beta CDR3 regions used RNA transcripts. An initial RT-PCR round employing HTBI primers preceded a second-round multiplex PCR. TCRdb fed the multiplex PCR reads into MiXCR, producing one record per CDR3 protein. This table has hundreds of thousands of distinct CDR3 sequences, 22% appearing once. The sequenced sample was peripheral blood. Every receptor here comes from a young woman with stable Graves' hyperthyroidism. Some clones in this sample may be carry-over from other donors' samples.

This clonotype was picked up many times. CDR3 coding DNA: TGTGCCAGCAGCTTGGTAGCCTCTTTGACAGGGGGGTACTATGGCTACACCTTC. Its protein product is CASSLVASLTGGYYGYTF. This chain uses TRBV5-4 with TRBJ1-2, with TRBD1 matching 9 bases. V trimming: 0 bases; J trimming: 3 bases; junction bases outside the gene matches: 12. Per the germline V gene, CDR1 is SGHNT and CDR2 is YYREEE (reference sequence). This CDR3 contains 18 residues.

As to this clonotype: This may be a read error: a much more frequent sequence differs by one nucleotide. J is TRBJ2-7 and V is TRBV6-1; D might be TRBD2 (7 bases). The germline CDR1 and CDR2 sequences are MNHNS and SASEGT. CDR3 length: 14 amino acids. V was shortened by 5 bases and J by 0 bases, with 11 bases between the two germline ends. CDR3 bases: TGTGCCAGCAGTAGGGGGGGAGACTCCTACGAGCAGTACGTC. Amino acid sequence: CASSRGGDSYEQYV.

This clonotype came up many times. Compared with germline, one end of the junction differs, possibly owing to a read error. The chain has TRBV7-3 and TRBJ2-7; 8 bases match TRBD1. Germline V gene data show CDR1 as SGHTA and CDR2 as FQGTGA. This CDR3 has 10 residues. CDR3 amino acids: CASSTDREHF. Written as DNA, the CDR3 is TGTGCCAGCAGCACGGACAGGGAGCACTTC.

The V call is TRBV29-1, the J call TRBJ2-5; D gene ambiguous. Germline CDR1 reads SQVTM; CDR2 reads ANQGSEA. The CDR3 has 12 amino acids. V was clipped by 7 bases and J by 4 bases, with 13 bases between them. The CDR3 region has the DNA TGCAGCGCCCCCTCGGTGGGAGAGACCCAGTACTTC. This sequence encodes CSAPSVGETQYF.

This clonotype was observed at least ten times. The gene calls are TRBV15 and TRBJ2-7, with 7 bases lining up with TRBD2. Trimming removed 0 bases from V and 0 bases from J; junction bases left unmatched: 5. In germline, CDR1 is LNHNV, CDR2 YYDKDF (reference sequence). The CDR3 spans 16 residues. The CDR3 nucleotides read TGTGCCACCAGCAGAGAGCTAGCGGTTAGCTCCTACGAGCAGTACTTC. Its protein product is CATSRELAVSSYEQYF.

The V and J genes are TRBV4-2 and TRBJ2-6; no reliable D call. The CDR3 is 17 residues long. CDR1 and CDR2 from the germline V gene are LGHNA and YNFKEQ. V shed 0 bases and J shed 0 bases, with 9 bases lying between them. The CDR3 region has the DNA TGTGCCAGCAGCCAAGAGGTCCAGGCCTCTGGGGCCAACGTCCTGACTTTC. This sequence encodes CASSQEVQASGANVLTF.

The V and J genes are TRBV19 and TRBJ2-2, with TRBD1 matching over 7 bases. Germline values: CDR1 LNHDA, CDR2 SQIVND (reference sequence). The CDR3 length is 14 residues. J gave up 5 bases and V 6 bases, and 6 bases lay outside the gene matches. As DNA, the CDR3 is TGTGCCAGTAGCTCGACAGGGCTGACCGGGGAGCTGTTTTTT. The encoded protein is CASSSTGLTGELFF.